These 28 T cell receptor beta chains came from one sample sequenced in a study of graft-versus-host responses after intestinal transplantation. The time point denotes: postoperative day 105 after intestinal transplantation (dayNNNN = postoperative day). Some clones are missing from TCRdb's copy, which holds only in-frame ones; the method was immunoSEQ multiplex PCR. The data contain over 9,000 clones, roughly 90% of them singletons. Sequencing was performed on PBMCs, taken 105 days after intestinal transplantation. The receptor source for this set is a human patient who received an intestinal transplant, so some T cells may come from the graft donor.

The chain carries TRBV7-5 and TRBJ2-2. TRBV7-5 is termed a pseudogene. This CDR3 contains 19 residues. CDR3 coding DNA: TGTGTCAGAAGCTTAATGCCCACATCCGGGACGGTGAACACCGGGGAGCTGTTTTTT. This gives the protein CVRSLMPTSGTVNTGELFF.

J is TRBJ2-5 and V is TRBV30; D not resolved. The CDR3 is 13 residues long. Germline V gene data show CDR1 as GTSNPN and CDR2 as SVGIG (reference sequence). V was pared by 0 bases and J by 5 bases, with 10 bases between. The CDR3 DNA is TGTGCCTGGAGTGTACGAATGCAGGAGACCCAGTACTTC. Its translation: CAWSVRMQETQYF.

This clone was found once. The rearrangement uses TRBV6-5 and TRBJ1-1; D call uncertain. CDR1 is MNHEY and CDR2 is SVGAGI in the germline V gene. This CDR3 contains 14 residues. Trimming took off 0 bases at V and 11 bases at J, with 16 bases between the two ends. In nucleotides, the CDR3 is TGTGCCAGCAGTTACTCTAAGGTTGGGCAAGTGGCTTTCTTT. Translation gives CASSYSKVGQVAFF.

This clone was seen a few times. J is TRBJ1-5 and V is TRBV10-3; D ambiguous. V gave up 6 bases and J gave up 0 bases, with 3 bases separating them. CDR3 length: 12 amino acids. Germline CDR1 reads ENHRY; CDR2 reads SYGVKD. This CDR3 is CAIRDSNQPQHF. CDR3 bases: TGTGCCATCAGGGATAGCAATCAGCCCCAGCATTTT.

J is TRBJ2-5 and V is TRBV5-1; 7 bases match TRBD1. This CDR3 is 14 amino acids long. The V gene end was trimmed by 3 bases and the J gene end by 5 bases; junction bases not matched to a gene: 7. CDR1 SGHRS and CDR2 YFSETQ come from the germline V gene. For the CDR3, the DNA is TGCGCCAGCAGCTCTTACAGGGGTGGGGAGACCCAGTACTTC. It is translated as CASSSYRGGETQYF.

V gene TRBV6-4 combines with J gene TRBJ2-3; D is unclear. V lost 0 bases to trimming and J lost 1 base, with 5 bases between them. The CDR3 is 14 amino acids. Germline assignment: CDR1 MRHNA and CDR2 SNTAGT. The CDR3 is CASSDSTGTDTQYF. The CDR3 nucleotides read TGTGCCAGCAGTGACTCGACGGGCACAGATACGCAGTATTTT.

This chain uses TRBV5-6 with TRBJ2-1, with D possibly called TRBD1 or TRBD2 (5 bases each). The V end lost 5 bases, the J end lost 9 bases, and 12 bases lay between the germline ends. Germline assignment: CDR1 SGHDT and CDR2 YYEEEE. This CDR3 is 12 amino acids long. The chain's CDR3 is CASRLMRGEQFF. The DNA for the CDR3 is TGTGCCAGCAGATTGATGAGGGGTGAGCAGTTCTTC.

The CDR3 sequence is CASRGGRADGELFF. The CDR3 region has the DNA TGCGCCAGCAGGGGAGGAAGGGCAGACGGGGAGCTGTTTTTT. The chain employs TRBV10-2 and TRBJ2-2; D is perhaps TRBD2 (6 bases). V shed 6 bases and J shed 7 bases, with 15 bases lying between them. Germline V gives CDR1 WSHSY, CDR2 SAAADI. This CDR3 has 14 amino acids.

The chain couples TRBV28 to TRBJ1-5, with unresolved D. This CDR3 region has 13 residues. V gave up 0 bases and J gave up 4 bases, with 4 bases separating them. Germline CDR1 MDHEN, CDR2 SYDVKM. Here the CDR3 DNA reads TGTGCCAGCAGTTTATGGCAAAATCAGCCCCAGCATTTT. Translation gives CASSLWQNQPQHF.

The chain links TRBV5-1 to TRBJ2-7; D might be TRBD2 (5 bases). CDR3 length: 15 residues. Deletions cut 4 bases from V and 4 bases from J, with 18 bases between. Germline V gives CDR1 SGHRS, CDR2 YFSETQ. The CDR3 loop reads CASSPRDSERYEQYF. The DNA of the CDR3 is TGCGCCAGCAGCCCCCGGGATTCGGAGAGATACGAGCAGTACTTC.

CDR3 sequence: CASSQGTNTEAFF. CDR3 bases: TGTGCCAGCTCACAGGGGACGAACACTGAAGCTTTCTTT. The chain links TRBV18 to TRBJ1-1, with D perhaps TRBD1 (5 bases). The CDR3 consists of 13 residues. The V end lost 4 bases, the J end lost 1 base, and 7 bases lay between the germline ends. The germline V gene has CDR1 KGHSH and CDR2 LQKENI. Based on the CDR3 plus reference TRBV18 and TRBJ1-1, the full variable domain is NAGVMQNPRHLVRRRGQEARLRCSPMKGHSHVYWYRQLPEEGLKFMVYLQKENIIDESGMPKERFSAEFPKEGPSILRIQQVVRGDSAAYFCASSQGTNTEAFFGQGTRLTVV.

The genes are TRBV6-1 and TRBJ1-1; no reliable D call. CDR3 length: 13 amino acids. Germline-derived CDR1 and CDR2 are MNHNS and SASEGT. V gave up 5 bases and J gave up 4 bases, with 11 bases separating them. CDR3 sequence reads: CASSPTLGTEAFF. The CDR3 DNA follows: TGTGCCAGCAGTCCAACCTTAGGCACTGAAGCTTTCTTT.

This rearrangement joins TRBV5-6 to TRBJ1-1; D is ambiguous. CDR1 SGHDT and CDR2 YYEEEE come from the germline V gene. Trimming pared 4 bases from V and 4 bases from J, leaving 11 bases between. The CDR3 is 13 amino acids. The chain's CDR3 is CASSRARGTEAFF. CDR3 bases: TGTGCCAGCAGCCGGGCCCGGGGCACTGAAGCTTTCTTT.

The chain uses TRBV2 and TRBJ2-7; 12 nucleotides match TRBD2. Losses at the gene ends were 6 bases for V and 4 bases for J; bases not matched to a gene: 7. CDR1 is SNHLY and CDR2 is FYNNEI in the germline V gene. The CDR3 covers 15 residues. CDR3 residues: CASSPTSGSRYEQYF. CDR3 nucleotides: TGTGCCAGCAGCCCGACTAGCGGGAGTAGGTACGAGCAGTACTTC.

The chain carries TRBV2 and TRBJ2-1, with 10 bases matching TRBD2. The V gene end was trimmed by 3 bases and the J gene end by 10 bases; junction bases not matched to a gene: 6. The CDR3 consists of 14 residues. Germline CDR1 is SNHLY and CDR2 is FYNNEI. This CDR3 reads CASSENLAGDEQFF. Written as DNA, the CDR3 is TGTGCCAGCAGTGAGAATCTAGCGGGGGACGAGCAGTTCTTC.

The chain carries TRBV6-5 and TRBJ2-1; D gene ambiguous. The CDR3 covers 12 residues. From germline, CDR1 is MNHEY and CDR2 SVGAGI. The V end lost 6 bases, the J end lost 9 bases, and 12 bases lay between the germline ends. The CDR3, as DNA: TGTGCCAGCAGAAACACAGTCCGTGAGCAGTTCTTC. It translates to CASRNTVREQFF.

V usage is TRBV27 and J usage is TRBJ1-1; 8 bases map to TRBD1. CDR1 and CDR2 (germline): MNHEY, SMNVEV (reference sequence). Trimming cost V 8 bases and J 8 bases; bases outside gene matches: 13. The CDR3 runs to 14 residues. DNA of the CDR3: TGTGCCAGCCGCAACCCTGGGACAGGCCCCGAAGCTTTCTTT. As protein: CASRNPGTGPEAFF.

Here the CDR3 reads CASSWDRDSPLHF. In DNA, the CDR3 is TGTGCCAGCAGCTGGGACCGGGATTCACCCCTCCACTTT. The chain uses TRBV5-4 and TRBJ1-6; TRBD1 might be the D (5 bases). Germline V gene sequence: CDR1 SGHNT, CDR2 YYREEE (reference sequence). The CDR3 has 13 residues. V was trimmed by 3 bases and J by 8 bases, leaving 9 bases between them.

Here the CDR3 reads CATSRDRYRGFTGELFF. The CDR3 DNA sequence: TGTGCCACCAGCAGAGATAGATACAGGGGGTTCACCGGGGAGCTGTTTTTT. This sequence joins TRBV15 and TRBJ2-2; the match to TRBD1 covers 8 bases. The CDR3 runs 17 residues. Germline V gene sequence: CDR1 LNHNV, CDR2 YYDKDF (reference sequence). V shed 0 bases, J shed 4 bases, and the junction held 7 bases outside the gene matches.

The chain links TRBV7-3 to TRBJ2-1, with D perhaps matching TRBD1 (5 bases). The CDR3 has 13 amino acids. Germline CDR1 reads SGHTA; CDR2 reads FQGTGA. The V gene lost 6 bases and the J gene lost 5 bases, with 11 bases spanning the gap. The CDR3 is CASSRDRNNEQFF. The CDR3 DNA sequence: TGTGCCAGCAGTCGAGACAGAAACAATGAGCAGTTCTTC.

The chain employs TRBV6-1 and TRBJ2-5, with a tentative D call TRBD2 (7 bases). The germline V and J ends were trimmed by 6 bases and 5 bases, with 16 bases remaining between them. Germline V gives CDR1 MNHNS, CDR2 SASEGT. CDR3 size: 14 residues. The chain's CDR3 is CASSGGGVRETQYF. The CDR3 DNA follows: TGTGCCAGCAGCGGAGGGGGGGTCCGGGAGACCCAGTACTTC.

In its sample, this clone was seen a few times. This sequence joins TRBV4-2 and TRBJ2-7, with 13 nucleotides matching TRBD2. Trimming at V came to 2 bases and at J to 6 bases, leaving 4 bases not matched to a gene. The CDR3 consists of 15 residues. The germline V gene encodes CDR1 LGHNA and CDR2 YNFKEQ. The CDR3 nucleotides are TGTGCCAGCAGCCAAAAAACTAGCGGGGGGGCCGAGCAGTACTTC. Residues: CASSQKTSGGAEQYF.

CDR3 DNA sequence: TGTGCCAGCAGTGAAATCGATAACTCCTACAATGAGCAGTTCTTC. As protein: CASSEIDNSYNEQFF. This chain joins TRBV6-1 and TRBJ2-1; unclear D gene. This CDR3 spans 15 amino acids. Looked up from germline, CDR1 is MNHNS and CDR2 is SASEGT. Trimming cost V 2 bases and J 0 bases, with 8 bases left between them.

The chain combines TRBV5-1 with TRBJ2-5; a possible D gene is TRBD1 (6 bases). CDR3 length equals 14 residues. Trimming took 2 bases from V and 1 from J, leaving 9 bases between them. Germline values: CDR1 SGHRS, CDR2 YFSETQ. CDR3 DNA sequence: TGCGCCAGCAGCTTACAGGGACCCCAAGAGACCCAGTACTTC. Protein sequence: CASSLQGPQETQYF.

V usage is TRBV19 and J usage is TRBJ1-6; D unclear. This CDR3 region has 14 residues. The V and J ends lost 2 bases and 8 bases respectively, with 10 bases between them. Germline CDR1 reads LNHDA; CDR2 reads SQIVND (reference sequence). This CDR3 reads CASSIPERDSPLHF. The CDR3 DNA reads TGTGCCAGTAGTATACCGGAGAGGGATTCACCCCTCCACTTT.

This chain links TRBV6-5 with TRBJ1-2, with D unclear. Germline V lookup: CDR1 MNHEY, CDR2 SVGAGI. This CDR3 region has 15 residues. Trimming shortened V by 2 bases and J by 5 bases, and 15 bases separated the two germline ends. The CDR3 protein is CASSYIFQEDYGYTF. As DNA, the CDR3 is TGTGCCAGCAGTTACATTTTTCAGGAAGATTATGGCTACACCTTC.

The chain is built from TRBV5-1 and TRBJ1-1; a weak D match, TRBD1 (5 bases). The CDR3 covers 12 residues. Germline CDR1 SGHRS, CDR2 YFSETQ. The ends were cut back, 6 bases at V and 1 base at J, with 7 bases in the middle. The CDR3 DNA sequence: TGCGCCAGCACCGGGGGGAACACTGAAGCTTTCTTT. Its translation is CASTGGNTEAFF.

The chain recombines TRBV6-1 with TRBJ1-5; no definite D call. The length of the CDR3 is 13 residues. V was clipped by 5 bases and J by 1 base, with 6 bases between them. Germline CDR1 reads MNHNS; CDR2 reads SASEGT. CDR3 amino acids: CASSWESNQPQHF. DNA of the CDR3: TGTGCCAGCAGTTGGGAGAGCAATCAGCCCCAGCATTTT.